This T cell receptor beta chain comes out of a study of beta chain features in type 1 diabetes. Study results and limitations: Within the patient group, naive, central memory and Treg TCRB repertoires appeared more similar to each other than within healthy donors. Cells with high TCR expression could be over-represented by cDNA sequencing.

Populations isolated by sorting all had purity greater than 98%. Concerning this clone: Its antigen remains unknown.

Expressed TCRB transcripts got sequenced, as all isolated RNA was reverse transcribed. Profiled with immunoSEQ multiplex PCR; TCRdb holds only in-frame clones, not every one. Of under 300,000 clones in the sample, about 7.8% were seen once. The TCR originated in a woman between 18 and 30 years old in good health. Input material: central memory CD4+ T cells from blood.

Written as DNA, the CDR3 is TGCGCCAGCAGCCCCGCCCCCCTCTACGAGCAGTACTTC. Translating it yields CASSPAPLYEQYF. This chain connects TRBV4-3 to TRBJ2-7, with unresolved D. The ends were cut back, 4 bases at V and 3 bases at J, with 10 bases in the middle. This CDR3 has 13 amino acids. Germline loops: CDR1 LGHNA, CDR2 YSLEER.